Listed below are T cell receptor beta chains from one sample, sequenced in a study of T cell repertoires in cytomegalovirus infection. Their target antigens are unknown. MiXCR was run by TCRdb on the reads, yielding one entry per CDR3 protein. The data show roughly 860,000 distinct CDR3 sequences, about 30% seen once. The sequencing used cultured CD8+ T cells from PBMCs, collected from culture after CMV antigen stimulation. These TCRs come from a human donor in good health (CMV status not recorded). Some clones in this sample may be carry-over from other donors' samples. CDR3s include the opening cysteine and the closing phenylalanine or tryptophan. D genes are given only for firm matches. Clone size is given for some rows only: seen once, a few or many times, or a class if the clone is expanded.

CASREGRGSTDTQYF	TGTGCCAGCAGAGAGGGACGCGGAAGCACAGATACGCAGTATTTT	TRBV7-9	TRBJ2-3	few	-
CASSLRPAAQGENTKAFF	TGTGCCAGCAGCTTAAGGCCGGCAGCACAAGGAGAGAACACTAAAGCTTTCTTT	TRBV7-9	TRBJ1-1	once	-
CASSLVAYNEQFF	TGTGCCAGCAGCTTGGTTGCTTACAATGAGCAGTTCTTC	TRBV5-4	TRBJ2-1	many	-
CASSPQGGNTIYF	TGTGCCAGCAGCCCACAGGGTGGAAACACCATATATTTT	TRBV5-4	TRBJ1-3	many	-
CASSSGGVPYNEQFF	TGTGCCAGCAGCTCTGGGGGAGTCCCTTACAATGAGCAGTTCTTC	TRBV7-9	TRBJ2-1	many	-
CASSSLPNYGYTF	TGTGCCAGCAGTTCTCTCCCGAACTATGGCTACACCTTC	TRBV6-5	TRBJ1-2	-	-
CASSWSSQNTEAFF	TGTGCCAGCAGCTGGAGCAGTCAGAACACTGAAGCTTTCTTT	TRBV7-8	TRBJ1-1	few	-
CASSLQGALDTQYF	TGTGCCAGCAGCTTACAGGGGGCTCTAGATACGCAGTATTTT	TRBV5-5	TRBJ2-3	-	TRBD1
CASSEDQGQHGYTF	TGTGCCAGCAGTGAAGATCAGGGGCAGCATGGCTACACCTTC	TRBV2	TRBJ1-2	-	-
CASSLSLGTYNSPLHF	TGTGCCAGCAGTTTATCCCTGGGCACCTATAATTCACCCCTCCACTTT	TRBV27	TRBJ1-6	few	-
CASSQDQGVGELFF	TGTGCCAGCAGCCAAGATCAGGGGGTCGGGGAGCTGTTTTTT	TRBV4-2	TRBJ2-2	-	TRBD1
CATSSALDRVDGYTF	TGTGCCACCTCGTCGGCCCTGGACAGGGTAGATGGCTACACCTTC	TRBV6-2/TRBV6-3	TRBJ1-2	few	TRBD1
CAISERGEGSTGEKTQYF	TGTGCCATCAGTGAGAGGGGAGAGGGCTCCACGGGGGAAAAGACCCAGTACTTC	TRBV10-3	TRBJ2-5	-	-
CASSYSSSAGTEAFF	TGTGCCAGCAGTTACTCGAGCAGCGCGGGCACTGAAGCTTTCTTT	TRBV6-5	TRBJ1-1	-	-
CAISDTHPEQFF	TGTGCCATCAGTGATACTCACCCCGAGCAGTTCTTC	TRBV10-3	TRBJ2-1	few	-
CASSLDSGLNQPQHF	TGCGCCAGCAGCCTGGACAGTGGCCTCAATCAGCCCCAGCATTTT	TRBV4-3	TRBJ1-5	-	-
CASSPLAGARWDTQYF	TGTGCCAGCAGTCCCTTAGCGGGGGCTAGATGGGATACGCAGTATTTT	TRBV27	TRBJ2-3	-	TRBD2